The clone carrying this T cell receptor beta chain came up a few times. Its matching antigen is unknown. This record comes from a study of beta chain features in type 1 diabetes. For the study at large: Patients were similar to healthy donors in age and gender (as well as in cell yields).

The germline gives CDR1 SGHRS, CDR2 YFSETQ. Trimming removed 4 bases from V and 1 base from J; junction bases left unmatched: 1. The CDR3 length is 15 residues. Study-wide findings and caveats: A possible short-template PCR bias applies equally to patients and controls. Type 1 diabetes patients showed a moderate but significant shortening of TCRB CDR3s in all four CD4+ subsets.

The sequenced template was cDNA made from the entire isolated RNA. The method was immunoSEQ multiplex PCR; TCRdb's version includes in-frame clones alone and lacks a portion of them. The sample lists 300,000 or so clones, around 9.7% occurring once. Sequenced material: central memory CD4+ T cells from blood. The sequence derives from a man younger than 45 with type 1 diabetes. V is TRBV5-1 and J is TRBJ2-3; TRBD2 matches 12 bases. Here the CDR3 reads CASSRTSGGTDTQYF. The DNA for the CDR3 is TGCGCCAGCAGCCGGACTAGCGGGGGCACAGATACGCAGTATTTT.